This TCR beta chain derives from a study of T cell responses to AZD1222 COVID-19 vaccine. Study as a whole: The study pooled second doses at about 4 or about 12 weeks.

Germline CDR1 reads SNHLY; CDR2 reads FYNNEI. The V end lost 10 bases, the J end lost 5 bases, and 17 bases lay between the germline ends. The CDR3 loop spans 13 amino acids. TCRdb keeps only in-frame clones here, not all; method: immunoSEQ multiplex PCR. The data show about 150,000 clones, approximately 90% seen once. The chain is built from TRBV2 and TRBJ1-1; D uncertain. Sequenced here: peripheral blood, sampled on day 0 of AZD1222 vaccination. The receptor comes from an adult in good health. This CDR3 reads CATNQRGWTEAFF. In DNA form, the CDR3 reads TGTGCCACCAATCAGCGAGGGTGGACTGAAGCTTTCTTT.